These 18 T cell receptor beta chains originate from one sample sequenced in a study of regulatory T cells in long-lasting Graves disease. RNA isolated from PBMCs was used to make the TCR library. TCRdb called the reads again in MiXCR, with one record for every CDR3 protein. Among about 1,200 distinct CDR3 sequences listed, roughly half were seen once. The sequenced sample was peripheral blood mononuclear cells (PBMCs), obtained with antithyroid drug treatment, in newly diagnosed or persistent Graves disease (not recorded which). The receptors come from a female donor with Graves disease.

The chain links TRBV28 to TRBJ2-1, with D maybe TRBD1 (6 bases). Germline CDR1 and CDR2: MDHEN and SYDVKM. The ends were cut back, 8 bases at V and 5 bases at J, with 13 bases in the middle. This CDR3 is 13 amino acids long. The CDR3 DNA sequence: TGTGCCAGCGGGGGCTCGGTGGACAATGAGCAGTTCTTC. It encodes CASGGSVDNEQFF.

The V and J genes are TRBV12-3 or TRBV12-4 and TRBJ2-1; TRBD2 matches at 12 bases. Unmatched junction bases numbered 11, after V lost 5 bases and J lost 0 bases. The CDR3 runs 19 residues. CDR3 DNA sequence: TGTGCCAGCAGTCCTTTGGGACTAGCGGGTTGGAGCTCCTACAATGAGCAGTTCTTC. It specifies CASSPLGLAGWSSYNEQFF.

The rearrangement joins TRBV21-1 to TRBJ2-7; TRBD1, the table's D call, was not compared with the DNA. TRBV21-1 is designated a pseudogene. The CDR3 is 15 amino acids. CDR3 protein: CASSGREPYSYEQYF. In nucleotides, the CDR3 is TGTGCCAGCAGCGGCCGGGAGCCCTATTCCTACGAGCAGTACTTC.

The V call is TRBV4-1, the J call TRBJ2-5, with D maybe TRBD2 (6 bases). V gave up 2 bases and J gave up 3 bases, with 7 bases separating them. This CDR3 has 13 residues. The germline gives CDR1 MGHRA, CDR2 YSYEKL. CDR3 amino acids: CASSQWREETQYF. The CDR3 coding sequence is TGCGCCAGCAGCCAATGGAGGGAAGAGACCCAGTACTTC.

This chain links TRBV28 with TRBJ2-3; 12 bases are a match to TRBD2. The CDR3 totals 15 residues. V was pared by 4 bases and J by 6 bases, with 5 bases of the junction left unmatched. CDR1 MDHEN and CDR2 SYDVKM come from the germline V gene. The chain's CDR3 is CASSSLAGGQDTQYF. The CDR3 DNA sequence: TGTGCCAGCAGTTCCCTAGCGGGAGGGCAGGATACGCAGTATTTT.

This chain uses TRBV19 with TRBJ2-2, with D unresolved. Germline V gene data show CDR1 as LNHDA and CDR2 as SQIVND (reference sequence). The CDR3 covers 11 residues. V lost 4 bases and J 8 bases, leaving 5 bases between the germline ends. CDR3 region: CASSNMGELFF. Here the CDR3 DNA reads TGTGCCAGTAGTAACATGGGGGAGCTGTTTTTT.

The chain joins TRBV29-1 to TRBJ2-1, with 7 bases matching TRBD2. Germline trimming cut 4 bases from V and 7 bases from J; bases unmatched to any gene: 13. Germline V CDR1 and CDR2: SQVTM, ANQGSEA. This CDR3 is 15 amino acids long. CDR3 sequence reads: CSVGTSASSINEQFF. CDR3 DNA sequence: TGCAGCGTTGGGACTAGTGCTTCCTCTATTAATGAGCAGTTCTTC.

This clonotype was detected a few times. The V gene is TRBV19, the J gene TRBJ1-1, with TRBD1 matching over 10 bases. V dropped 4 bases and J dropped 6; count of bases not matched to a gene: 5. The CDR3 extends over 14 amino acids. CDR1 LNHDA and CDR2 SQIVND come from the germline V gene (reference sequence). The CDR3 bases are TGTGCCAGTAGTACGGGACAGGGGAGGGCTGAAGCTTTCTTT. This codes for CASSTGQGRAEAFF.

The chain combines TRBV6-6 with TRBJ1-2; D remains unclear. The ends were cut back, 5 bases at V and 4 bases at J, with 8 bases in the middle. Germline CDR1 is MNHNY and CDR2 is SVGAGI (reference sequence). CDR3 length: 12 amino acids. The CDR3 reads CASSTKGYGYTF. CDR3 sequence (DNA): TGTGCCAGCAGTACGAAGGGCTATGGCTACACCTTC.

This sequence joins TRBV2 and TRBJ2-1; TRBD2 agrees at 8 bases. The CDR3 totals 13 residues. The germline V gene has CDR1 SNHLY and CDR2 FYNNEI. V shed 6 bases and J 4 bases; nucleotides not matched to a gene: 2. CDR3 DNA: TGTGCCAGCAGAACTAGCGGATACAATGAGCAGTTCTTC. Protein: CASRTSGYNEQFF.

CDR3 residues: CASNPGLASHNEQFF. The CDR3 DNA reads TGTGCCAGCAACCCAGGACTAGCGAGTCACAATGAGCAGTTCTTC. The chain joins TRBV3-1 to TRBJ2-1; TRBD2 matches 9 bases. Germline V gene data show CDR1 as LGHDT and CDR2 as YNNKEL (reference sequence). The V and J ends lost 7 bases and 5 bases, in that order; junction bases with no gene match: 9. The CDR3 contains 15 residues.

This rearrangement joins TRBV28 to TRBJ2-1; 10 bases are a match to TRBD2. Trimming at V came to 2 bases and at J to 7 bases, leaving 5 bases not matched to a gene. Germline V gene data show CDR1 as MDHEN and CDR2 as SYDVKM. The CDR3 runs 15 residues. CDR3 sequence reads: CASSLGTSGTNEQFF. CDR3 nucleotide sequence: TGTGCCAGCAGTTTAGGAACTAGCGGGACTAATGAGCAGTTCTTC.

The CDR3 nucleotides read TGTGCCAGCATCACCTCATCTAGGGATTCCCTAGCCAAAAACATTCAGTACTTC. Protein product: CASITSSRDSLAKNIQYF. J is TRBJ2-4 and V is TRBV6-1; no reliable D call. The germline gives CDR1 MNHNS, CDR2 SASEGT. Between the trimmed V and J ends, which lost 7 bases and 0 bases, there was a span of 22 bases. The CDR3 totals 18 residues.

The chain links TRBV10-3 to TRBJ2-3, with D unclear. Trimming pared 4 bases from V and 6 bases from J, leaving 5 bases between. The CDR3 length is 11 residues. Germline-derived CDR1 and CDR2 are ENHRY and SYGVKD. The CDR3 sequence: CAISVVDTQYF. CDR3 bases: TGTGCCATCAGTGTCGTCGATACGCAGTATTTT.

V gene TRBV23-1 combines with J gene TRBJ2-1, with 7 bases lining up with TRBD1. TRBV23-1 is marked as an open reading frame, function uncertain. CDR3 length: 16 residues. V dropped 7 bases and J dropped 5; count of bases not matched to a gene: 14. The CDR3 sequence: CASKPVAGGIDNEQFF. CDR3 sequence (DNA): TGCGCCAGCAAGCCAGTGGCAGGGGGTATAGACAATGAGCAGTTCTTC.

This chain links TRBV6-2 or TRBV6-3 with TRBJ2-2; unclear D gene. From germline, CDR1 is MNHEY and CDR2 SVGEGT. The V gene lost 7 bases and the J gene lost 7 bases, with 13 bases spanning the gap. The CDR3 consists of 13 residues. Here the CDR3 DNA reads TGTGCCAGCAAGCTTGATCTATTCGGGGAGCTGTTTTTT. It yields the protein CASKLDLFGELFF.

The chain uses TRBV6-5 and TRBJ2-7, with TRBD1 matching 8 bases. V gave up 4 bases and J gave up 2 bases; unmatched junction bases: 1. The CDR3 sequence is 13 residues long. Germline-derived CDR1 and CDR2 are MNHEY and SVGAGI. The CDR3 bases are TGTGCCAGCAGTTTGGACAGGGCCTACGAGCAGTACTTC. Translated, it gives CASSLDRAYEQYF.

The chain has TRBV29-1 and TRBJ2-1, with 9 bases fitting TRBD2. V shed 3 bases and J 13 bases; nucleotides not matched to a gene: 4. In germline, CDR1 is SQVTM, CDR2 ANQGSEA. This CDR3 contains 11 residues. DNA of the CDR3: TGCAGCGTTGATCGCGGGAGGGCCCAGTTCTTC. It is translated as CSVDRGRAQFF.